This T cell receptor (beta chain) is drawn from a study of blood T cell repertoires in COVID-19. CDR3 length equals 14 residues. J gave up 1 base and V 6 bases, and 4 bases lay outside the gene matches. Germline V gives CDR1 MNHEY, CDR2 SVGEGT. The protocol was immunoSEQ multiplex PCR, while the TCRdb copy is restricted to in-frame clones and leaves out a portion. The repertoire holds roughly 250,000 clones, with 75% to 90% as singletons. Source material: peripheral blood. The TCR was taken from a woman between 40 and 50 years old with acute or convalescent COVID-19. This rearrangement joins TRBV6-2 or TRBV6-3 to TRBJ2-5; 8 bases line up with TRBD1. This chain's CDR3 is CASSPDRAQETQYF. The CDR3 DNA is TGTGCCAGCAGCCCGGACAGGGCCCAAGAGACCCAGTACTTC.